This T cell receptor (delta chain) was recorded in a study of gamma-delta chains in newborns, infants, children. Overall study context: Microbial exposure reportedly drives polyclonal innate γδ T cell expansion after birth.

By its share, this clone is medium-sized. TCRdb re-called clones from the reads using CATT. The sample yields about 5,600 delta-chain clones, 13% to 15% seen once. Per germline, CDR1 GEAIGNYY and CDR2 EKD. The length of the CDR3 is 20 residues. The ends lost 1 base at V and 1 base at J; junction bases unmatched: 20. The gene calls are TRDV2 and TRDJ1, with 7 bases aligning to TRDD3. The receptor's source is a child who was a newborn, infant or young child, either healthy, febrile or measles-vaccinated (not recorded which). This sample comprised blood, obtained at baseline. The CDR3 DNA is TGTGCCTGTGACACGCTACATGATGCTCGGGGGATCGAGGGCACCGATAAACTCATCTTT. Residues: CACDTLHDARGIEGTDKLIF.